Sequencing of this T cell receptor beta chain was carried out in a study of Graves' ophthalmopathy and Graves' hyperthyroidism. Findings and limits, study-wide: Among thyroid clonotypes expanded above 0.001 frequency, most also appeared in blood.

Amplified TCR beta CDR3 regions were obtained using RNA transcripts as template. First-round RT-PCR used HTBI primers; second-round multiplex PCR followed. From the multiplex PCR reads, TCRdb called clonotypes with MiXCR, one entry per CDR3 protein. The sample has hundreds of thousands of distinct CDR3 sequences, over 13% seen once. Concerning this clonotype itself: The antigen is undetermined.

The germline gives CDR1 SQVTM, CDR2 ANQGSEA. This CDR3 region has 15 residues. V and J are TRBV29-1 and TRBJ2-5; D is perhaps TRBD2 (6 bases). The J call is doubtful: the DNA matches TRBJ2-7 better. Sample: blood. This receptor was obtained from a woman younger than 45 with Graves' ophthalmopathy. This chain's CDR3 is CSATGPGLGRYEQYF. The CDR3 bases are TGCAGCGCAACAGGTCCGGGACTGGGGCGGTACGAGCAGTACTTC.